This T cell receptor (beta chain) came from a study of control samples from healthy donors and cancer patients. Some clones are missing from TCRdb's copy, which holds only in-frame ones; the method was immunoSEQ multiplex PCR. The sample consists of fewer than 120,000 clones, approximately 87% of them appearing once. A single count supports this clone. The source is a woman aged 55-75 years with lung cancer. Sequencing was carried out using PBMCs.

The chain's CDR3 is CASSIAGTGNTEAFF. DNA for the CDR3: TGTGCCAGTAGTATAGCCGGGACAGGGAACACTGAAGCTTTCTTT. The chain is built from TRBV19 and TRBJ1-1; 8 nucleotides line up with TRBD1. Losses at the gene ends were 1 base for V and 1 base for J; bases not matched to a gene: 2. The CDR3 length is 15 residues. Germline V gene data show CDR1 as LNHDA and CDR2 as SQIVND (reference sequence).